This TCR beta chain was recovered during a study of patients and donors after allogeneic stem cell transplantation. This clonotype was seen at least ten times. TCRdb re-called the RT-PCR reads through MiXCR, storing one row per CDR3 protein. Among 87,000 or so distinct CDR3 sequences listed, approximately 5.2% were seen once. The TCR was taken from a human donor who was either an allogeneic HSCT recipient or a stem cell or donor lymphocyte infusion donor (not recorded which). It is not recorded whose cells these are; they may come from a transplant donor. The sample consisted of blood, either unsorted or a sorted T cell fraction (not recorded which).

CDR3 sequence reads: CASSLLLGVGDQPQHF. The DNA for the CDR3 is TGTGCCAGCAGCTTATTACTAGGGGTAGGGGATCAGCCCCAGCATTTT. The chain couples TRBV7-8 to TRBJ1-5; TRBD1 might be the D (5 bases). The CDR3 extends over 16 amino acids. Trimming pared 2 bases from V and 5 bases from J, leaving 16 bases between. The germline CDR1 and CDR2 sequences are SGHVS and FQNEAQ.